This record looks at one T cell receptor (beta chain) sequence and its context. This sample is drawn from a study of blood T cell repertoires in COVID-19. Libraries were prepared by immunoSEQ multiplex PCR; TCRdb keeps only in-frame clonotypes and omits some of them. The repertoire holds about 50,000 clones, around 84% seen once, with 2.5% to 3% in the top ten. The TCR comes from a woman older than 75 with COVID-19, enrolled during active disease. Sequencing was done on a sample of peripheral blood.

CDR3 DNA: TGCGCCAGCAGCTTGGCCGGGGGGTCTCAGACCGGGGAGCTGTTTTTT. Translated: CASSLAGGSQTGELFF. The V call is TRBV5-1, the J call TRBJ2-2; TRBD2 matches 7 bases. The germline gives CDR1 SGHRS, CDR2 YFSETQ. Unmatched junction bases numbered 7, after V lost 0 bases and J lost 5 bases. CDR3 length: 16 residues. Using reference TRBV5-1 and TRBJ2-2 for the parts outside the CDR3, the full variable domain is KAGVTQTPRYLIKTRGQQVTLSCSPISGHRSVSWYQQTPGQGLQFLFEYFSETQRNKGNFPGRFSGRQFSNSRSEMNVSTLELGDSALYLCASSLAGGSQTGELFFGEGSRLTVL.